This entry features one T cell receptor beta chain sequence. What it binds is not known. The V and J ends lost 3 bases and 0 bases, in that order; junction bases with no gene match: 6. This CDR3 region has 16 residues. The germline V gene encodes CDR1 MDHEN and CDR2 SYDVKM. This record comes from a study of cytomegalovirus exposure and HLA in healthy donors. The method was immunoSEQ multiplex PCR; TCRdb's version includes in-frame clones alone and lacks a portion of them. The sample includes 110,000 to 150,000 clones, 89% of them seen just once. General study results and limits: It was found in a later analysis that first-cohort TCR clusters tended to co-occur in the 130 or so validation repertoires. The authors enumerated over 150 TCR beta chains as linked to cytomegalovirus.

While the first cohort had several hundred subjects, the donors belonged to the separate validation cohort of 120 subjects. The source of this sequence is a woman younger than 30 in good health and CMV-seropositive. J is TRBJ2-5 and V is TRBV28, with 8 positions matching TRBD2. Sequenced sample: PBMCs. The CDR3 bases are TGTGCCAGCAGTTTTATGCCAGCGGGGGACCAAGAGACCCAGTACTTC. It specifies CASSFMPAGDQETQYF.